This T cell receptor beta chain was retrieved from a study of T cell responses to AZD1222 COVID-19 vaccine. At the level of the study: Some second doses came at about 4 weeks and others at about 12 weeks; these were pooled.

Trimming took 3 bases from V and 4 from J; bases not matched to a gene: 2. Germline assignment: CDR1 GTSNPN and CDR2 SVGIG (reference sequence). There are 14 residues in the CDR3. A word on this clone: The antigen remains undetermined.

Data came from immunoSEQ multiplex PCR; TCRdb stores just in-frame clones and leaves some out. The profile shows roughly 100,000 clones, roughly 91% of them singletons. Broader study findings: White British people made up most donors, females outnumbered males, and clonal diversity was possibly underestimated. Two AZD1222 doses significantly raised spike-specific TCR breadth and depth over controls. Sampling that yielded the repertoires occurred only after the peak T cell response.

The sequencing here drew on peripheral blood, taken on day 0 of AZD1222 vaccination. This rearrangement joins TRBV30 to TRBJ2-6; 8 nucleotides line up with TRBD1. The source of this sequence is an adult in good health. CDR3 nucleotide sequence: TGTGCCTGGAGCCGGACAGGGGGGGCCAACGTCCTGACTTTC. Its translation: CAWSRTGGANVLTF.